The next 22 T cell receptor beta chains were all read from a single sample in a study of T cell responses to AZD1222 COVID-19 vaccine. The data were produced by immunoSEQ multiplex PCR, yet TCRdb's version contains in-frame clones alone and is incomplete. This table has 150,000 or so clones, about 87% appearing once. Material: peripheral blood, obtained 28 days after the second AZD1222 dose. The receptors derive from an adult who received the AZD1222 COVID-19 vaccine.

The chain recombines TRBV10-3 with TRBJ2-6, with D possibly TRBD1 on 5 matching bases. The CDR3 covers 15 residues. Germline CDR1 and CDR2: ENHRY and SYGVKD. Trimming took 7 bases from V and 0 from J, leaving 10 bases between them. The CDR3 reads CAITTANSGANVLTF. For the CDR3, the DNA is TGTGCCATCACGACAGCTAACTCTGGGGCCAACGTCCTGACTTTC.

The J gene is TRBJ1-1, the V gene TRBV4-1, with 9 bases fitting TRBD1. The CDR3 covers 15 residues. V was clipped by 7 bases and J by 5 bases; unmatched bases: 11. CDR1 is MGHRA, CDR2 YSYEKL, per germline. The CDR3 sequence is CASTTGTGYGTEAFF. In DNA, the CDR3 is TGCGCCAGCACAACCGGGACAGGGTATGGAACTGAAGCTTTCTTT.

The rearrangement joins TRBV6-5 to TRBJ2-7; D may be TRBD1 (5 bases). The CDR3 totals 13 residues. Trimming stripped 2 bases from V and 7 bases from J, with 12 bases between. CDR1 MNHEY and CDR2 SVGAGI come from the germline V gene. The CDR3 region has the DNA TGTGCCAGCAGTTACCAGGGTTTGAGGGAGCAGTACTTC. It translates to CASSYQGLREQYF.

This rearrangement joins TRBV7-9 to TRBJ2-7, with TRBD2 as a possible D gene (5 bases). Germline assignment: CDR1 SEHNR and CDR2 FQNEAQ (reference sequence). CDR3 length: 13 amino acids. With 8 bases removed from V and 5 bases from J, the gap between germline ends came to 16 bases. The CDR3, as DNA: TGTGCCAGCCAAGGCGGGCCATGGAACGAGCAGTACTTC. Its translation: CASQGGPWNEQYF. The entire variable domain, with the rest obtained from reference TRBV7-9 and TRBJ2-7, is as follows: DTGVSQNPRHKITKRGQNVTFRCDPISEHNRLYWYRQTLGQGPEFLTYFQNEAQLEKSRLLSDRFSAERPKGSFSTLEIQRTEQGDSAMYLCASQGGPWNEQYFGPGTRLTVT.

This clone was detected a few times. The rearrangement joins TRBV28 to TRBJ2-7; D is tentatively TRBD1 or TRBD2 (5 bases each). The CDR3 has 14 residues. CDR1 and CDR2 (germline): MDHEN, SYDVKM. The germline V and J ends were trimmed by 6 bases and 6 bases, with 18 bases remaining between them. The CDR3 DNA is TGTGCCAGCAGCGGGACGATCCGTAGGAGCGAGCAGTACTTC. The encoded protein is CASSGTIRRSEQYF. Full variable domain (outside the CDR3, taken from reference TRBV28 and TRBJ2-7): DVKVTQSSRYLVKRTGEKVFLECVQDMDHENMFWYRQDPGLGLRLIYFSYDVKMKEKGDIPEGYSVSREKKERFSLILESASTNQTSMYLCASSGTIRRSEQYFGPGTRLTVT.

The genes are TRBV28 and TRBJ1-3, with a tentative D call TRBD1 (5 bases). The V end lost 1 base, the J end lost 5 bases, and 9 bases lay between the germline ends. Germline V CDR1 and CDR2: MDHEN, SYDVKM. The CDR3 runs 14 residues. In DNA, the CDR3 is TGTGCCAGCAGTTTATTGCAGGGTAGAAACACCATATATTTT. This codes for CASSLLQGRNTIYF.

The chain uses TRBV9 and TRBJ1-6; the D is unclear. Trimming removed 4 bases at V and 0 bases at J, with 8 bases between. Germline V gene lookup returns CDR1 SGDLS and CDR2 YYNGEE. The CDR3 covers 15 residues. In nucleotides, the CDR3 is TGTGCCAGCAGCAGTCAGAGCTCCTATAATTCACCCCTCCACTTT. Encoded protein: CASSSQSSYNSPLHF.

The chain has TRBV5-4 and TRBJ1-1; maybe TRBD1 (5 bases). The CDR3 consists of 16 residues. CDR1 and CDR2 from the germline V gene are SGHNT and YYREEE (reference sequence). Trimming took 4 bases from V and 0 from J, leaving 16 bases between them. CDR3 in DNA: TGTGCCAGCAGCCCTAATCAGGGTAATATGAACACTGAAGCTTTCTTT. It translates to CASSPNQGNMNTEAFF.

The rearrangement links TRBV24-1 to TRBJ2-5; D is ambiguous. CDR1 KGHDR and CDR2 SFDVKD come from the germline V gene. The CDR3 covers 13 residues. Between the trimmed V and J ends, which lost 0 bases and 4 bases, there was a span of 5 bases. Written as DNA, the CDR3 is TGTGCCACCAGTGATTTGCACGGAGAGACCCAGTACTTC. Its translation is CATSDLHGETQYF.

The gene calls are TRBV7-2 and TRBJ1-2, with 7 bases that match TRBD1. The V segment lost 4 bases and the J segment 2 bases; nucleotides outside the gene matches: 4. The CDR3 contains 14 residues. Germline CDR1 reads SGHTA; CDR2 reads FQGNSA. The CDR3, as DNA: TGTGCCAGCAGCTGGACAGGAGTCAACTATGGCTACACCTTC. It specifies CASSWTGVNYGYTF.

CDR3 DNA: TGTGCCAGCAGTTACAATCACGGGAACACCGGGGAGCTGTTTTTT. Translated, it gives CASSYNHGNTGELFF. The chain combines TRBV6-2 or TRBV6-3 with TRBJ2-2; D is undetermined. CDR1 is MNHEY, CDR2 SVGEGT, per germline. Trimming stripped 2 bases from V and 1 base from J, with 8 bases between. The CDR3 loop spans 15 amino acids.

This chain joins TRBV6-1 and TRBJ1-5; tentative D call: TRBD1 (5 bases). The CDR3 contains 15 residues. V dropped 3 bases and J dropped 1 base, with 10 bases sitting between them. Germline CDR1 reads MNHNS; CDR2 reads SASEGT. The CDR3 sequence: CASSEWGTSNQPQHF. The CDR3 DNA is TGTGCCAGCAGTGAGTGGGGGACGAGCAATCAGCCCCAGCATTTT.

The rearrangement links TRBV3-1 (or the pseudogene TRBV3-2) to TRBJ2-6; D gene uncertain. Germline CDR1 is LGHDT and CDR2 is YNNKEL (reference sequence). This CDR3 region has 14 residues. Between the trimmed V and J ends, which lost 7 bases and 3 bases, there was a span of 10 bases. The CDR3 nucleotides are TGTGCCAGCAAATGGGGAAGTGGGGCCAACGTCCTGACTTTC. The encoded protein is CASKWGSGANVLTF.

The gene calls are TRBV7-3 and TRBJ1-1, with unresolved D. CDR1 and CDR2 from the germline V gene are SGHTA and FQGTGA. The CDR3 contains 13 residues. Trimming cost V 5 bases and J 7 bases, with 14 bases left between them. The CDR3 DNA reads as TGTGCCAGCAGCCCAGAACCGGGTGGTGAAGCTTTCTTT. This encodes CASSPEPGGEAFF.

This clone has only a few counts. The J gene is TRBJ1-5, the V gene TRBV27; 9 bases are a match to TRBD1. The CDR3 has 15 amino acids. Germline trimming cut 5 bases from V and 5 bases from J; bases unmatched to any gene: 7. Per germline, CDR1 MNHEY and CDR2 SMNVEV (reference sequence). CDR3 amino acids: CASSIQGALHQPQHF. CDR3 coding DNA: TGTGCCAGCAGTATACAGGGGGCCTTGCATCAGCCCCAGCATTTT.

The gene calls are TRBV18 and TRBJ2-5, with TRBD1 matching 10 bases. The CDR3 spans 15 residues. Germline loops: CDR1 KGHSH, CDR2 LQKENI. Germline trimming cut 2 bases from V and 5 bases from J; bases unmatched to any gene: 5. CDR3 DNA sequence: TGTGCCAGCTCACCAGTGACAGGGGGCGCTGAGACCCAGTACTTC. This sequence encodes CASSPVTGGAETQYF.

The chain is built from TRBV4-1 and TRBJ2-2; unclear D gene. The germline V gene encodes CDR1 MGHRA and CDR2 YSYEKL. Deletions cut 0 bases from V and 2 bases from J, with 7 bases between. This CDR3 region has 15 residues. As DNA, the CDR3 is TGCGCCAGCAGCCAAGAGGGCTTTAACACCGGGGAGCTGTTTTTT. Encoded protein: CASSQEGFNTGELFF.

This chain uses TRBV9 with TRBJ2-2; tentative D call: TRBD1 (6 bases). Trimming left V 3 bases short and J 4 bases short, with 13 bases between. CDR3 length: 15 amino acids. Germline lookup yields CDR1 SGDLS and CDR2 YYNGEE. The CDR3 DNA sequence: TGTGCCAGCAGCGCTCGGGACACCATCACCGGGGAGCTGTTTTTT. Protein sequence: CASSARDTITGELFF.

The rearrangement links TRBV16 to TRBJ2-1; D perhaps matches TRBD2 (5 bases). The CDR3 runs to 15 residues. Germline CDR1 and CDR2: KGHSY and FQNENV. The V end lost 2 bases, the J end lost 5 bases, and 13 bases lay between the germline ends. CDR3 bases: TGTGCCAGCAGCCAAACGGGATTTAGCGACAATGAGCAGTTCTTC. Translating it yields CASSQTGFSDNEQFF.

The chain links TRBV6-5 to TRBJ1-1; D uncertain. This CDR3 is built from 14 residues. V was clipped by 6 bases and J by 0 bases, with 11 bases between them. CDR1 is MNHEY and CDR2 is SVGAGI in the germline V gene. The CDR3 region is CASRNQGLNTEAFF. CDR3 coding DNA: TGTGCCAGCAGGAATCAAGGTCTGAACACTGAAGCTTTCTTT.

The chain uses TRBV5-1 and TRBJ2-1, with 7 bases lining up with TRBD2. The CDR3 is 17 amino acids. Germline loops: CDR1 SGHRS, CDR2 YFSETQ. Trimming at V came to 0 bases and at J to 1 base, leaving 7 bases not matched to a gene. The CDR3 DNA follows: TGCGCCAGCAGCTTGGGTTCTAGCGGATTTTCCTACAATGAGCAGTTCTTC. It encodes CASSLGSSGFSYNEQFF.

V and J are TRBV2 and TRBJ1-2; a weak D match, TRBD1 (6 bases). This CDR3 has 14 residues. With 6 bases removed from V and 5 bases from J, the gap between germline ends came to 16 bases. Germline assignment: CDR1 SNHLY and CDR2 FYNNEI. CDR3 amino acids: CASSPDGGGYGYTF. The CDR3 nucleotides are TGTGCCAGCAGCCCCGACGGAGGGGGGTATGGCTACACCTTC.